One sample yielded the 26 T cell receptor beta chains listed below, sequenced in a study of early T cells in non-severe SARS-CoV-2 infection. Each CDR3 protein gets one entry after TCRdb re-called the 5' RACE reads with MiXCR. The sample carries tens of thousands of distinct CDR3 sequences, about 10% recorded once. Sequencing was done on a sample of whole blood. The receptors come from an adult who was a healthcare worker with PCR-confirmed SARS-CoV-2 infection or an uninfected control (not recorded which).

The table lists this clonotype with many counts. The CDR3 nucleotides read TGCAGTGCGGGAAGGGGACTAGCGGAAGAGACCCAGTACTTC. Translation: CSAGRGLAEETQYF. The V call is TRBV20-1, the J call TRBJ2-5, with 11 nucleotides matching TRBD2. V lost 6 bases, J lost 3 bases, and 6 bases stayed unmatched. The CDR3 length is 14 residues. The germline V gene encodes CDR1 DFQATT and CDR2 SNEGSKA (reference sequence).

This clonotype was detected only a few times. CDR3 sequence: CSVLRWGNPYEQYF. The CDR3 DNA follows: TGCAGCGTTCTTAGGTGGGGGAACCCCTACGAGCAGTACTTC. This chain links TRBV29-1 with TRBJ2-7; D is possibly TRBD1 or TRBD2 (5 bases each). Trimming removed 5 bases at V and 2 bases at J, with 16 bases between. This CDR3 has 14 residues. The germline V gene has CDR1 SQVTM and CDR2 ANQGSEA.

This clonotype was observed at least ten times. This chain joins TRBV18 and TRBJ1-1; D not certain. Trimming stripped 6 bases from V and 8 bases from J, with 16 bases between. This CDR3 comprises 13 residues. Germline CDR1 is KGHSH and CDR2 is LQKENI. CDR3 in DNA: TGTGCCAGCTCGCCTACCGCGGACCCCGAAGCTTTCTTT. Translated: CASSPTADPEAFF.

The V and J genes are TRBV7-9 and TRBJ1-1; 12 nucleotides align to TRBD1. The V gene end was trimmed by 5 bases and the J gene end by 10 bases; junction bases not matched to a gene: 8. This CDR3 is built from 14 residues. Germline V gene lookup returns CDR1 SEHNR and CDR2 FQNEAQ (reference sequence). This chain's CDR3 is CASSQGQGAPGAFF. The CDR3 DNA sequence: TGTGCCAGCAGCCAGGGACAGGGGGCCCCTGGAGCTTTCTTT. The full variable domain, rest sourced from reference TRBV7-9 and TRBJ1-1, is DTGVSQNPRHKITKRGQNVTFRCDPISEHNRLYWYRQTLGQGPEFLTYFQNEAQLEKSRLLSDRFSAERPKGSFSTLEIQRTEQGDSAMYLCASSQGQGAPGAFFGQGTRLTVV.

The V and J genes are TRBV12-3 or TRBV12-4 and TRBJ2-1; tentative D call: TRBD2 (5 bases). Trimming removed 4 bases from V and 11 bases from J, with 15 bases in between. The CDR3 totals 13 residues. CDR3 in DNA: TGTGCCAGCAGTTCCGACCTAGCCTGGAAGCAGTTCTTC. Protein sequence: CASSSDLAWKQFF.

This clonotype was recorded at least ten times. The chain is built from TRBV7-2 and TRBJ1-2; 8 bases line up with TRBD1. With 6 bases clipped from V and 4 bases from J, the junction kept 7 bases outside the gene matches. The CDR3 consists of 14 residues. In germline, CDR1 is SGHTA, CDR2 FQGNSA. This chain's CDR3 is CASSLNRGIYGYTF. The DNA for the CDR3 is TGTGCCAGCAGTTTAAACAGGGGGATCTATGGCTACACCTTC.

This clonotype has a count of ten or more. The rearrangement joins TRBV20-1 to TRBJ2-3; 7 nucleotides match TRBD1. Germline CDR1 reads DFQATT; CDR2 reads SNEGSKA (reference sequence). V dropped 2 bases and J dropped 6; count of bases not matched to a gene: 5. This CDR3 is 13 amino acids long. CDR3 region: CSARRGPPDTQYF. The CDR3 region has the DNA TGCAGTGCTAGAAGGGGGCCGCCGGATACGCAGTATTTT.

This clonotype was seen at least ten times. The chain employs TRBV6-2 or TRBV6-3 and TRBJ1-1, with TRBD1 as a possible D gene (5 bases). CDR3 size: 16 residues. V was shortened by 4 bases and J by 3 bases, with 18 bases between the two germline ends. Germline CDR1 and CDR2: MNHEY and SVGEGT. The chain's CDR3 is CASSSEGTELYTEAFF. As DNA, the CDR3 is TGTGCCAGCAGTTCCGAAGGGACGGAACTATACACTGAAGCTTTCTTT.

The table lists this clonotype with many counts. The chain employs TRBV6-1 and TRBJ1-1; D is ambiguous. This CDR3 is built from 13 residues. Germline lookup yields CDR1 MNHNS and CDR2 SASEGT. With 0 bases removed from V and 6 bases from J, the gap between germline ends came to 8 bases. CDR3 loop: CASSEARGSEAFF. The CDR3 nucleotides are TGTGCCAGCAGTGAAGCGCGGGGATCTGAAGCTTTCTTT.

This clonotype has a count of ten or more. V usage is TRBV13 and J usage is TRBJ2-7, with D unclear. Trimming stripped 4 bases from V and 12 bases from J, with 16 bases between. The CDR3 contains 12 residues. Germline V gene sequence: CDR1 PRHDT, CDR2 FYEKMQ (reference sequence). The DNA of the CDR3 is TGTGCCAGCAGCTCGGACGGCCTCTTCCTGTACTTC. It specifies CASSSDGLFLYF.

This clonotype was counted at least ten times. This chain uses TRBV19 with TRBJ2-1; D is unresolved. Germline V gives CDR1 LNHDA, CDR2 SQIVND (reference sequence). Trimming took 6 bases from V and 8 from J, leaving 20 bases between them. This CDR3 spans 15 amino acids. CDR3 DNA: TGTGCCAGTAGGGCTCATAGGGATATTGGGTATGAGCAGTTCTTC. It translates to CASRAHRDIGYEQFF.

In its sample, this clonotype was seen many times. The J gene is TRBJ1-2, the V gene TRBV6-1; 7 bases are a match to TRBD1. J was trimmed by 6 bases and V by 7 bases; bases with no gene match: 5. This CDR3 is built from 12 residues. Germline V gene lookup returns CDR1 MNHNS and CDR2 SASEGT. In DNA, the CDR3 is TGTGCCAGCAAGGACAGGAGGGATGGCTACACCTTC. Its translation: CASKDRRDGYTF.

This clonotype was found a few times. This chain joins TRBV4-2 and TRBJ2-1, with TRBD2 matching over 14 bases. CDR3 size: 20 residues. V shed 0 bases, J shed 0 bases, and the junction held 7 bases outside the gene matches. Germline V gene sequence: CDR1 LGHNA, CDR2 YNFKEQ. The CDR3 DNA reads as TGTGCCAGCAGCCAAGAGGGGGGACTAGCGGGGGTCCCCTCCTACAATGAGCAGTTCTTC. This sequence encodes CASSQEGGLAGVPSYNEQFF.

The J gene is TRBJ2-7, the V gene TRBV18; D uncertain. The V gene's germline CDR1 is KGHSH and CDR2 LQKENI. V was pared by 4 bases and J by 0 bases, with 13 bases between. This CDR3 is built from 15 residues. The CDR3 protein is CASSLHKVSSYEQYF. In DNA, the CDR3 is TGTGCCAGCTCACTTCACAAGGTTAGCTCCTACGAGCAGTACTTC.

The table lists this clonotype with many counts. The chain joins TRBV20-1 to TRBJ1-1; no clear D gene. The germline gives CDR1 DFQATT, CDR2 SNEGSKA (reference sequence). This CDR3 contains 13 residues. The V and J ends lost 2 bases and 9 bases respectively, with 16 bases between them. The CDR3 here is CSARLPGLLQAFF. The CDR3 DNA reads as TGCAGTGCTAGACTGCCCGGGTTATTACAAGCTTTCTTT.

There are a few counts of this clonotype. V gene TRBV4-1 combines with J gene TRBJ2-5; D is possibly TRBD1 or TRBD2 (5 bases each). Germline CDR1 and CDR2: MGHRA and YSYEKL. The CDR3 is 15 amino acids. Trimming removed 0 bases at V and 4 bases at J, with 12 bases between. Written as DNA, the CDR3 is TGCGCCAGCAGCCAAGATAAGGGGACGGGAGAGACCCAGTACTTC. Protein product: CASSQDKGTGETQYF.

This clonotype was counted many times. J is TRBJ2-5 and V is TRBV5-4; 14 nucleotides agree with TRBD2. CDR3 length equals 18 residues. Germline CDR1 and CDR2: SGHNT and YYREEE (reference sequence). V lost 4 bases and J lost 4; bases outside the gene matches: 12. CDR3 loop: CASSARLAGGAAVETQYF. The CDR3 bases are TGTGCCAGCAGCGCAAGACTAGCGGGGGGGGCAGCGGTAGAGACCCAGTACTTC.

This clonotype was picked up many times. The CDR3 DNA reads as TGTGCCAGCAGCGTAGCGGACGGCTCCTACAATGAGCAGTTCTTC. Amino acid sequence: CASSVADGSYNEQFF. The genes are TRBV9 and TRBJ2-1; D is unresolved. V lost 0 bases, J lost 0 bases, and 7 bases lay in between. This CDR3 comprises 15 residues. CDR1 and CDR2 from the germline V gene are SGDLS and YYNGEE. The variable domain in full, completed from reference TRBV9 and TRBJ2-1, reads DSGVTQTPKHLITATGQRVTLRCSPRSGDLSVYWYQQSLDQGLQFLIQYYNGEERAKGNILERFSAQQFPDLHSELNLSSLELGDSALYFCASSVADGSYNEQFFGPGTRLTVL.

The chain carries TRBV7-9 and TRBJ1-1, with TRBD1 as a possible D gene (6 bases). Germline V CDR1 and CDR2: SEHNR, FQNEAQ (reference sequence). V shed 5 bases and J shed 4 bases, with 11 bases lying between them. The CDR3 is 13 residues long. CDR3 residues: CASSQQGGTEAFF. The DNA of the CDR3 is TGTGCCAGCAGCCAACAGGGTGGCACTGAAGCTTTCTTT.

This clonotype was found once. The chain links TRBV5-1 to TRBJ1-5; the match to TRBD1 covers 7 bases. V trimming: 1 base; J trimming: 3 bases; junction bases outside the gene matches: 4. Germline-derived CDR1 and CDR2 are SGHRS and YFSETQ. CDR3 length: 15 amino acids. The CDR3 region has the DNA TGCGCCAGCAGCTTGCAGGGACAGCTCAATCAGCCCCAGCATTTT. Translated, it gives CASSLQGQLNQPQHF.

This clonotype was seen a few times. The rearrangement joins TRBV29-1 to TRBJ1-2; the D is unclear. The CDR3 length is 10 residues. Germline CDR1 and CDR2: SQVTM and ANQGSEA. V was clipped by 0 bases and J by 5 bases, with 1 base between them. The CDR3 bases are TGCAGCGTTGAAGATTATGGCTACACCTTC. Translation gives CSVEDYGYTF. Based on the CDR3 plus reference TRBV29-1 and TRBJ1-2, the full variable domain is SAVISQKPSRDICQRGTSLTIQCQVDSQVTMMFWYRQQPGQSLTLIATANQGSEATYESGFVIDKFPISRPNLTFSTLTVSNMSPEDSSIYLCSVEDYGYTFGSGTRLTVV.

This clonotype was picked up a small number of times. The chain is built from TRBV10-3 and TRBJ2-1, with no clear D. The germline CDR1 and CDR2 sequences are ENHRY and SYGVKD. CDR3 length: 13 residues. V was trimmed by 0 bases and J by 2 bases, leaving 2 bases between them. The CDR3 protein is CAISESTYNEQFF. In DNA form, the CDR3 reads TGTGCCATCAGTGAGTCGACCTACAATGAGCAGTTCTTC.

The genes are TRBV19 and TRBJ1-2; 8 nucleotides match TRBD1. The CDR3 runs to 15 residues. Germline V gives CDR1 LNHDA, CDR2 SQIVND (reference sequence). V lost 5 bases and J lost 4; bases outside the gene matches: 9. In DNA form, the CDR3 reads TGTGCCAGTAGTCACCAGGGGGCTATCCCCTATGGCTACACCTTC. Protein product: CASSHQGAIPYGYTF.

The genes are TRBV5-5 and TRBJ2-7, with D uncertain. Looked up from germline, CDR1 is SGHKS and CDR2 is YYEKEE (reference sequence). Deletions cut 3 bases from V and 0 bases from J, with 4 bases between. The CDR3 spans 12 residues. CDR3 coding DNA: TGTGCCAGCAGCTCTAGCTCCTACGAGCAGTACTTC. Translation gives CASSSSSYEQYF.

This clonotype was found many times. The chain is built from TRBV7-3 and TRBJ2-3; the D gene is possibly TRBD2 (7 bases). This CDR3 spans 16 amino acids. Germline V gene lookup returns CDR1 SGHTA and CDR2 FQGTGA. The V gene lost 5 bases and the J gene lost 3 bases, with 18 bases spanning the gap. CDR3 sequence (DNA): TGTGCCAGCAGCGCGGGGGCGGCGATACTAACAGATACGCAGTATTTT. Protein: CASSAGAAILTDTQYF.

This clonotype counts as large (0.1 to 1%). The V and J genes are TRBV27 and TRBJ1-6; unclear D gene. The germline CDR1 and CDR2 sequences are MNHEY and SMNVEV (reference sequence). The CDR3 covers 15 residues. V lost 0 bases, J lost 7 bases, and 10 bases lay in between. The CDR3 protein is CASSLSFGGNSPLHF. CDR3 bases: TGTGCCAGCAGTTTATCGTTTGGCGGGAATTCACCCCTCCACTTT.